This T cell receptor (beta chain) was recovered during a study of T cell responses to AZD1222 COVID-19 vaccine (dated by TCRdb to 2020 to 2023). Study-level background: A total of more than 230 trial participants underwent TCR sequencing, of whom approximately 210 received two doses of AZD1222 and approximately 25 received two doses of the MenACWY control vaccine. Trial participants were enrolled by age into subgroups of 18-55, 56-69 and 70-plus years, and roughly 160, 29 and 62 TCR-sequenced participants, respectively, were included in these subgroups. Here is what the overall study found, with its caveats: No day 14 peak-response samples were available, so repertoires were characterized only after the peak T cell response. A significant rise in spike-specific TCR breadth and depth was observed after two AZD1222 doses relative to day 0 and relative to MenACWY recipients. Conclusions about previously exposed vaccinees were limited because only six or seven AZD1222 recipients were SARS-CoV-2 seropositive at baseline. Reportedly, close to half of the unique spike-specific TCRs recognized epitopes lying outside the regions that are mutated in the B.1.351 and B.1.1.7 variants. In the small 56-69-year group, the increase in depth fell short of significance, most likely because of low power. Most participants were white British and females outnumbered males, and the authors suggested that clonal diversity may have been underestimated. Vaccine-associated CD4 TCRs spanned the whole spike protein, with dominant responses in regions 160-218 and 743-854.

The CDR3 regions of human TCRbeta chains were subjected to immunosequencing. Regarding the original processing steps: Repertoire TCRs were matched against a reference library of SARS-CoV-2-specific TCRs generated with the MIRA antigen-specificity platform. Breadth was defined as the fraction of unique TCRs that were SARS-CoV-2-associated. Depth was defined as the fraction of total T cells that were SARS-CoV-2-associated. Using the MIRA data, every spike-specific TCR was mapped to the spike region that the TCR reacted to and assigned to either a CD4 or a CD8 class. Log10-transformed breadth and depth values were compared by one-way ANOVA with Sidak's multiple comparisons tests. What TCRdb holds here is the immuneACCESS table cut down to in-frame rearrangements. Part of the clones is not present; checked against another copy, under half of the missing clones reflect an unresolved V gene, and the others are unexplained. V and J calls and clone size are those listed in that table; D and trimming were worked out from the DNA. This sample holds tens of thousands of clones; over 75% were observed only once. The top ten clones comprise around 3.6% of the sample.

As concerns this clone: Its recognized antigen is unknown. No base qualities exist here, and no much larger clone lies one base off it.

Per the germline V gene (reference sequence), MNHEY is the CDR1 and SMNVEV is the CDR2. Including the terminal cysteine and phenylalanine, the CDR3 comprises 15 residues. The retained sequence is limited to the CDR3, 45 bases, with the frame set at the first base. V gives up 5 bases and J gives up 2 bases, and the segment between their germline ends measures 12 bases. Read against the paper, the sample's time point label means: about 28 days (+/-7) after the second vaccine dose. Because spike-specific TCR depth and breadth did not differ between the two schedules, AZD1222 recipients who got a second dose at roughly 4 weeks were pooled with those who got a second dose at roughly 12 weeks. Vaccinee samples were obtained from the UK trials COV001 and COV002, which included a single-blind randomized controlled phase 2/3 trial of AZD1222 (ChAdOx1 nCoV-19) in healthy adults. For TCRbeta chain sequencing, PBMC samples from trial participants were taken at day 0 and at day 28 after the second dose.

The rearranged chain carries TRBV27 and TRBJ1-4; no D gene is confidently identified. This clonotype was sampled from an adult who received the AZD1222 COVID-19 vaccine. The sequences come from peripheral blood, collected 28 days after the second AZD1222 dose. The sequenced DNA is TGTGCCAGCAGTCGGACGTCGAACACTAATGAAAAACTGTTTTTT. Translation gives CASSRTSNTNEKLFF.